These 23 T cell receptor beta chains share one sample of origin, sequenced in a study of cytomegalovirus exposure and HLA in healthy donors. TCRdb's table, derived via immunoSEQ multiplex PCR, lists solely in-frame clones and lacks some. This sample carries under 250,000 clones, 80% to 90% of them seen once, and the ten largest clones take 2% to 2.5%. Material for sequencing was PBMCs. These receptors were obtained from a woman younger than 35 in good health and CMV-seropositive.

The CDR3 bases are TGCGCCAGCAGAACCGGAGGGACAGGGCTAGATGAGCAGTTCTTC. As protein: CASRTGGTGLDEQFF. The chain couples TRBV5-1 to TRBJ2-1; TRBD1 aligns across 9 bases. Trimming cost V 5 bases and J 8 bases; bases outside gene matches: 11. This CDR3 contains 15 residues. The germline CDR1 and CDR2 sequences are SGHRS and YFSETQ.

The chain carries TRBV10-3 and TRBJ1-1, with D unclear. Germline V gene sequence: CDR1 ENHRY, CDR2 SYGVKD. The V gene lost 0 bases and the J gene lost 9 bases, with 14 bases spanning the gap. The CDR3 contains 14 residues. The CDR3 is CAISESAGYTKAFF. For the CDR3, the DNA is TGTGCCATCAGTGAGTCGGCGGGGTATACGAAAGCTTTCTTT.

The genes are TRBV18 and TRBJ2-7, with D unresolved. This CDR3 contains 11 residues. Germline V gene lookup returns CDR1 KGHSH and CDR2 LQKENI. The CDR3 coding sequence is TGTGCCAGCTCACCAGGTGCAGACCTGACAGTC. It translates to CASSPGADLTV.

This clone came up a few times. This chain connects TRBV28 to TRBJ2-1, with 9 nucleotides matching TRBD2. The trim removed 7 bases at V and 7 bases at J, leaving 11 bases unmatched. The CDR3 has 15 amino acids. Germline CDR1 is MDHEN and CDR2 is SYDVKM. This CDR3 is CASTLELAGRNEQFF. The CDR3 coding sequence is TGTGCCAGCACCCTCGAACTAGCGGGCAGGAATGAGCAGTTCTTC.

The chain couples TRBV10-3 to TRBJ1-2; D gene unclear. Trimming left V 2 bases short and J 5 bases short, with 6 bases between. This CDR3 has 12 amino acids. CDR1 is ENHRY, CDR2 SYGVKD, per germline. CDR3 sequence: CAISETQYGYTF. As DNA, the CDR3 is TGTGCCATCAGTGAGACACAGTATGGCTACACCTTC.

The genes are TRBV7-9 and TRBJ2-1; weak D call: TRBD1 (6 bases). The CDR3 consists of 12 residues. V was clipped by 5 bases and J by 10 bases, with 12 bases between them. Germline loops: CDR1 SEHNR, CDR2 FQNEAQ (reference sequence). CDR3 nucleotides: TGTGCCAGCAGCGAACGGACAGCAGAGCAGTTCTTC. It translates to CASSERTAEQFF.

The CDR3 here is CATTDRGRGEQFF. CDR3 coding DNA: TGTGCCACCACAGACAGGGGTAGAGGTGAGCAGTTCTTC. V and J are TRBV15 and TRBJ2-1; 8 bases match TRBD1. This CDR3 region has 13 residues. J lost 9 bases, V lost 7 bases, and 8 bases had no gene match. In germline, CDR1 is LNHNV, CDR2 YYDKDF (reference sequence).

The DNA for the CDR3 is TGTGCCAGCAGCGTAGTCGGGGGACTGACTGAAGCTTTCTTT. It is translated as CASSVVGGLTEAFF. V gene TRBV9 combines with J gene TRBJ1-1; D may be TRBD1 (5 bases). The CDR3 runs 14 residues. Per the germline V gene, CDR1 is SGDLS and CDR2 is YYNGEE. Trimming took 0 bases from V and 5 from J, leaving 11 bases between them.

V gene TRBV4-2 combines with J gene TRBJ2-1, with 12 bases matching TRBD2. Germline trimming cut 1 base from V and 5 bases from J; bases unmatched to any gene: 9. The CDR3 runs to 18 residues. Germline assignment: CDR1 LGHNA and CDR2 YNFKEQ. CDR3 sequence (DNA): TGTGCCAGCAGCCAAGCTAGCGGGAGGGCCAAAGTCCACAATGAGCAGTTCTTC. It yields the protein CASSQASGRAKVHNEQFF.

The chain links TRBV5-1 to TRBJ1-1; 7 bases agree with TRBD1. The CDR3 runs 14 residues. Trimming removed 0 bases from V and 4 bases from J; junction bases left unmatched: 3. The germline V gene has CDR1 SGHRS and CDR2 YFSETQ. CDR3 region: CASSLEQGTTEAFF. The CDR3 DNA follows: TGCGCCAGCAGCTTGGAACAGGGGACCACTGAAGCTTTCTTT.

This chain links TRBV9 with TRBJ2-3; D is uncertain. V was shortened by 0 bases and J by 4 bases, with 12 bases between the two germline ends. The germline V gene encodes CDR1 SGDLS and CDR2 YYNGEE. This CDR3 region has 15 residues. DNA of the CDR3: TGTGCCAGCAGCGTAGTGGCCTCTCCATCAGATACGCAGTATTTT. Translated: CASSVVASPSDTQYF.

The rearrangement links TRBV28 to TRBJ2-7; D might be TRBD1 (5 bases). The CDR3 spans 14 residues. The V gene's germline CDR1 is MDHEN and CDR2 SYDVKM. Trimming took off 3 bases at V and 2 bases at J, with 11 bases between the two ends. Written as DNA, the CDR3 is TGTGCCAGCAGTTTTCCGCGACAGACCTACGAGCAGTACTTC. Its translation: CASSFPRQTYEQYF.

This sequence joins TRBV27 and TRBJ1-5; D is unclear. CDR3 size: 14 residues. Trimming cost V 0 bases and J 5 bases, with 8 bases left between them. Germline values: CDR1 MNHEY, CDR2 SMNVEV (reference sequence). For the CDR3, the DNA is TGTGCCAGCAGTTTATCTACAGTTCATCAGCCCCAGCATTTT. This sequence encodes CASSLSTVHQPQHF.

CDR3 DNA sequence: TGTGCCAGCAGTGATGGAGCCTTCCCTCAGCCCCAGCATTTT. It codes for CASSDGAFPQPQHF. The genes are TRBV2 and TRBJ1-5; no reliable D call. The CDR3 runs to 14 residues. Per germline, CDR1 SNHLY and CDR2 FYNNEI. Trimming removed 3 bases at V and 6 bases at J, with 12 bases between.

The V and J genes are TRBV11-2 and TRBJ2-1; 9 bases agree with TRBD2. Losses at the gene ends were 3 bases for V and 3 bases for J; bases not matched to a gene: 3. Germline lookup yields CDR1 SGHAT and CDR2 FQNNGV. The CDR3 totals 15 residues. Written as DNA, the CDR3 is TGTGCCAGCAGCTTTAGACTAGCGGACTACAATGAGCAGTTCTTC. Translating gives CASSFRLADYNEQFF.

In nucleotides, the CDR3 is TGTGCCATCAGTGAGTCGGACAGGACGAACACTGAAGCTTTCTTT. It translates to CAISESDRTNTEAFF. The J gene is TRBJ1-1, the V gene TRBV10-3; TRBD1 matches at 7 bases. The CDR3 is made up of 15 amino acids. Trimming took 0 bases from V and 1 from J; bases not matched to a gene: 2. The V gene's germline CDR1 is ENHRY and CDR2 SYGVKD.

V usage is TRBV5-1 and J usage is TRBJ1-2; 10 bases are shared with TRBD1. The CDR3 covers 14 residues. Germline loops: CDR1 SGHRS, CDR2 YFSETQ. V was pared by 3 bases and J by 4 bases, with 3 bases of the junction left unmatched. The DNA for the CDR3 is TGCGCCAGCAGCTGGACAGGGGGAGGCTATGGCTACACCTTC. Its translation: CASSWTGGGYGYTF.

The chain couples TRBV6-5 to TRBJ2-7; possibly TRBD1 for D (6 bases). CDR1 and CDR2 from the germline V gene are MNHEY and SVGAGI. V lost 7 bases and J lost 2, with 15 bases in between. The CDR3 has 14 residues. CDR3 nucleotide sequence: TGTGCCAGCAAAGCCGGGACACTGACCTACGAGCAGTACTTC. Translating it yields CASKAGTLTYEQYF.

J is TRBJ1-4 and V is TRBV19; 7 nucleotides agree with TRBD1. Germline CDR1 LNHDA, CDR2 SQIVND (reference sequence). This CDR3 is built from 15 residues. V lost 5 bases, J lost 0 bases, and 3 bases stayed unmatched. CDR3 nucleotide sequence: TGTGCCAGTAGTCTGCAGGGGGCAACTAATGAAAAACTGTTTTTT. This encodes CASSLQGATNEKLFF.

This clone has just a few counts. The CDR3 here is CAISEGLSEQYF. As DNA, the CDR3 is TGTGCCATCAGTGAAGGACTGTCCGAGCAGTACTTC. The V and J genes are TRBV10-3 and TRBJ2-7, with a weak D call TRBD2 (5 bases). Trimming stripped 3 bases from V and 6 bases from J, with 9 bases between. This CDR3 is built from 12 residues. In germline, CDR1 is ENHRY, CDR2 SYGVKD.

The rearrangement joins TRBV5-4 to TRBJ2-4; D not certain. CDR1 is SGHNT and CDR2 is YYREEE in the germline V gene (reference sequence). The CDR3 has 15 amino acids. The germline V and J ends were trimmed by 3 bases and 0 bases, with 10 bases remaining between them. This chain's CDR3 is CASSSISVAKNIQYF. CDR3 sequence (DNA): TGTGCCAGCAGCTCAATTTCAGTAGCCAAAAACATTCAGTACTTC.

The chain joins TRBV9 to TRBJ2-5; D is perhaps TRBD2 (6 bases). This CDR3 is 14 amino acids long. Between the trimmed V and J ends, which lost 2 bases and 1 base, there was a span of 9 bases. Germline CDR1 and CDR2: SGDLS and YYNGEE. The CDR3 DNA reads as TGTGCCAGCAGCGTTGGAGGGACCCAAGAGACCCAGTACTTC. Its translation: CASSVGGTQETQYF.

The DNA for the CDR3 is TGCGCCAGCAGCCACAAAATCGACAGGGGAGAAGCTTTCTTT. Translation gives CASSHKIDRGEAFF. The chain combines TRBV4-1 with TRBJ1-1, with TRBD1 matching 8 bases. CDR3 length: 14 residues. The V and J ends lost 3 bases and 8 bases, in that order; junction bases with no gene match: 8. The germline V gene encodes CDR1 MGHRA and CDR2 YSYEKL.